Reported below is one T cell receptor (beta chain). Its antigen is unidentified. Primers for the PCR totalled 60 Vbeta and 13 Jbeta. Clones were read by immunoSEQ multiplex PCR, and TCRdb kept only the in-frame ones, dropping some. This table holds more than 65,000 clones, 60% to 75% found once. This specimen comes from a study of cytomegalovirus exposure and HLA in healthy donors. Overall study findings and caveats: Within a later analysis, the majority of CMV-associated TCR beta chains appeared HLA-restricted. One variant, a missense change in DCLRE1C, was linked in a later analysis to TCR beta V- and J-gene trimming. Donor immune exposure was known only as CMV serostatus. The study listed under 200 cytomegalovirus-associated TCR beta chains.

CDR3 length: 13 residues. Germline V gene lookup returns CDR1 MNHEY and CDR2 SVGAGI. With V trimmed by 5 bases and J by 11 bases, 10 bases remained unmatched. V is TRBV6-5 and J is TRBJ1-1, with 8 bases lining up with TRBD1. The sequence derives from a woman aged 60-70 years in good health and CMV-seropositive. Material: PBMCs. CDR3 protein: CASSRGQGGEAFF. The CDR3 nucleotides read TGTGCCAGCAGTCGCGGACAGGGTGGTGAGGCTTTCTTT.